Below are 4 T cell receptor beta chains sequenced from a single sample in a study of PD-L1 blockade in urothelial cancer. Described time point: pretreatment peripheral blood. The data were produced by immunoSEQ multiplex PCR, yet TCRdb's version contains in-frame clones alone and is incomplete. The sample holds 130,000 or so clones, around 85% seen once. The sequencing used PBMCs, collected around atezolizumab (anti-PD-L1) treatment. The receptors derive from a man over 45 with urothelial cancer.

The genes are TRBV4-1 and TRBJ2-1; no clear D gene. Germline CDR1 and CDR2: MGHRA and YSYEKL. CDR3 size: 15 residues. The V end lost 0 bases, the J end lost 2 bases, and 8 bases lay between the germline ends. The CDR3 DNA sequence: TGCGCCAGCAGCCAAGAGGGCACGGCCTACAATGAGCAGTTCTTC. It codes for CASSQEGTAYNEQFF.

The chain carries TRBV28 and TRBJ2-7; D gene unclear. Germline V gene lookup returns CDR1 MDHEN and CDR2 SYDVKM. This CDR3 has 14 amino acids. Trimming cost V 7 bases and J 0 bases, with 13 bases left between them. CDR3 loop: CASTETRLSYEQYF. The CDR3 nucleotides read TGTGCCAGCACGGAGACTCGCCTCTCCTACGAGCAGTACTTC.

CDR3 protein: CASSMGWTTGELFF. The CDR3 bases are TGTGCCAGTAGTATGGGGTGGACTACCGGGGAGCTGTTTTTT. This rearrangement joins TRBV19 to TRBJ2-2, with D perhaps TRBD2 (5 bases). The germline gives CDR1 LNHDA, CDR2 SQIVND (reference sequence). V lost 3 bases and J 5 bases, leaving 10 bases between the germline ends. CDR3 length equals 14 residues.

The chain employs TRBV9 and TRBJ1-6; 8 nucleotides agree with TRBD1. There are 16 residues in the CDR3. The junction had 13 bases not matched to a gene; V was cut back by 4 bases and J by 10 bases. The germline V gene encodes CDR1 SGDLS and CDR2 YYNGEE. CDR3 coding DNA: TGTGCCAGCAGCTCCCGAGAGGCAGGGGGCGGATCACCCCTCCACTTT. It encodes CASSSREAGGGSPLHF.